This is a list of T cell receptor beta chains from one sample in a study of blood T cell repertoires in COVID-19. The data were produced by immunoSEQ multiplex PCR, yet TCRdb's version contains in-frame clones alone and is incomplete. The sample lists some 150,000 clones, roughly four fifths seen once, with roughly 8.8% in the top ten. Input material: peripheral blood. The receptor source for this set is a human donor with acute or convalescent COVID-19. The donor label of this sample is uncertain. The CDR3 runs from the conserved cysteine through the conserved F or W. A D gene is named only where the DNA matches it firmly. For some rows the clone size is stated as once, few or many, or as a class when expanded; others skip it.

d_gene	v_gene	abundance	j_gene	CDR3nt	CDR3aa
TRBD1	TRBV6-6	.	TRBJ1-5	TGTGCCAGCAGTCGCCGGACAGGGCTAAGTCAGCCCCAGCATTTT	CASSRRTGLSQPQHF
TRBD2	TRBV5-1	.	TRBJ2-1	TGCGCCAGCAGCGGCCGGGACTACCTGTGGAATGAGCAGTTCTTC	CASSGRDYLWNEQFF
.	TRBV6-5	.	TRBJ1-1	TGTGCCAGCGGGGGCCAGGGGAACACTGAAGCTTTCTTT	CASGGQGNTEAFF
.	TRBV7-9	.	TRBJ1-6	TGTGCCAGCAGCCTACAACGGACACAAAATTCACCCCTCCACTTT	CASSLQRTQNSPLHF
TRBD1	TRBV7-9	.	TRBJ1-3	TGTGCCAGCAGTCACCGGACAGGGCCCCTCTCTGGAAACACCATATATTTT	CASSHRTGPLSGNTIYF
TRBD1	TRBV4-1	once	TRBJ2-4	TGCGCCAGCAGCCAAGAGGGACAGGGCCTGATACTAGCCAAAAACATTCAGTACTTC	CASSQEGQGLILAKNIQYF
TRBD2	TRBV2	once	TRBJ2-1	TGTGCCAGCAGTGAAGGTAGCGGGGCAATCAATGAGCAGTTCTTC	CASSEGSGAINEQFF
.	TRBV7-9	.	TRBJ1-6	TGTGCCAGCAGCTCGGCTTGGGGCTTGGCCCTCCACTTT	CASSSAWGLALHF
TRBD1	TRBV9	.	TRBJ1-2	TGTGCCAGCAGCCATAAAACAGGGGACTATGGCTACACCTTC	CASSHKTGDYGYTF
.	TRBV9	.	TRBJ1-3	TGTGCCAGCAGCCCCAAAAGGGGGGGATTACCTTCGAGCTCTGGAAACACCATATATTTT	CASSPKRGGLPSSSGNTIYF
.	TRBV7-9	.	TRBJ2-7	TGTGCCTCCTCAAGTACCGAGAGCTCCTACGAGCAGTACTTC	CASSSTESSYEQYF
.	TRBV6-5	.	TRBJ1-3	TGTGCCAGCGGTCAGGGCCCTTGGGGAAACACCATATATTTT	CASGQGPWGNTIYF
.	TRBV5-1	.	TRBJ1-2	TGCGCCAGCAGCTTGGGTCAGGGCAACTATGGCTACACCTTC	CASSLGQGNYGYTF
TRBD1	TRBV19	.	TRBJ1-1	TGTGCCAGTAGTCTTCGGACAGGGAACACAGTAAGGGCTGAAGCTTTCTTT	CASSLRTGNTVRAEAFF
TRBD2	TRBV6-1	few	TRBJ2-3	TGTGCCAGCAGTGATAGCGGGGGGTCCACAGATACGCAGTATTTT	CASSDSGGSTDTQYF
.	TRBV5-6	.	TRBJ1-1	TGTGCCAGCAGCTGGCCGGGGGGGACTGAAGCTTTCTTT	CASSWPGGTEAFF
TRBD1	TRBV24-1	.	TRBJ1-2	TGTGCCACCAGTGATCCGGGACAGCGATTTGGAGGCTACACCTTC	CATSDPGQRFGGYTF
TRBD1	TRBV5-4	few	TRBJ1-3	TGTGCCAGCAGCCTGGGACAGAACTCTGGAAACACCATATATTTT	CASSLGQNSGNTIYF
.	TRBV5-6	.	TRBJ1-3	TGTGCCAGCAGCTTCGGGGTGCCGATTGGAAACACCATATATTTT	CASSFGVPIGNTIYF
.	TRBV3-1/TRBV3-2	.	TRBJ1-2	TGTGCCAGCAGCCAAGTGACTTCGGGAGGCAACTATGGCTACACCTTC	CASSQVTSGGNYGYTF
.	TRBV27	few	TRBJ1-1	TGTGCCAGCAGTTTTGGCAGGGTGAACACTGAAGCTTTCTTT	CASSFGRVNTEAFF
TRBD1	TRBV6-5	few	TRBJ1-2	TGTGCCAGCAGTTACTCTTGGGACAGTCAAGGCTACACCTTC	CASSYSWDSQGYTF
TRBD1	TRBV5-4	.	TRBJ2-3	TGTGCCAGCAGCTCTAACAGGGGGCGAGCAGATACGCAGTATTTT	CASSSNRGRADTQYF
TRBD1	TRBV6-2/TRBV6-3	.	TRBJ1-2	TGTGCCAGCAGTTACGGGACAGGAGGAAAGGGAAACTATGGCTACACCTTC	CASSYGTGGKGNYGYTF
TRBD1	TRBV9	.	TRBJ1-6	TGTGCCAGCAGCGCCGGGACAGGGGAAAATTCACCCCTCCACTTT	CASSAGTGENSPLHF
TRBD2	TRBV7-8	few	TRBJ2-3	TGTGCCAGCAGACCCGGGACTAGCGGGGATTTAGATACGCAGTATTTT	CASRPGTSGDLDTQYF
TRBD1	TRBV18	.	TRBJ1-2	TGTGCCAGCTCACTGACAGGGGGGCTCTATGGCTACACCTTC	CASSLTGGLYGYTF
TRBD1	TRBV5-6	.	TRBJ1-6	TGTGCCAGCAGCTTAGGGACAGGGAGAACACCCCTCCACTTT	CASSLGTGRTPLHF